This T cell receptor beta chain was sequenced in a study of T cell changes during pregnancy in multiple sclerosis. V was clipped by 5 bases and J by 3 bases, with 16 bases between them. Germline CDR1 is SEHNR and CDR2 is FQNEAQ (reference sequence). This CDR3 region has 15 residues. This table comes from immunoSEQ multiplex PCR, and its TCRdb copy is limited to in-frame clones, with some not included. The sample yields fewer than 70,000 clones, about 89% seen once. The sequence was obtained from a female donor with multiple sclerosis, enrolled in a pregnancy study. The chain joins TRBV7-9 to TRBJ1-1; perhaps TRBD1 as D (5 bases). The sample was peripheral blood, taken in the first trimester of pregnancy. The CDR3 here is CASSLAIGRDTEAFF. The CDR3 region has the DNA TGTGCCAGCAGCCTGGCGATCGGCAGGGACACTGAAGCTTTCTTT.